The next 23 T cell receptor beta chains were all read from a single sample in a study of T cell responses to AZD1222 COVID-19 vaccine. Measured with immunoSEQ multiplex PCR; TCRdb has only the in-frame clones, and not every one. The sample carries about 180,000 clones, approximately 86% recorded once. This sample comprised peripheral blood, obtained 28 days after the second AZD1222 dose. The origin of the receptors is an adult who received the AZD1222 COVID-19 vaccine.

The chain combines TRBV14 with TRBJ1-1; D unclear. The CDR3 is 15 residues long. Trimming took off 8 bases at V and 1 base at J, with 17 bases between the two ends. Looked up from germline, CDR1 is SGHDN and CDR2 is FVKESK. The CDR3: CASSTFSYPNTEAFF. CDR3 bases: TGTGCCAGCTCGACCTTTAGCTACCCGAACACTGAAGCTTTCTTT.

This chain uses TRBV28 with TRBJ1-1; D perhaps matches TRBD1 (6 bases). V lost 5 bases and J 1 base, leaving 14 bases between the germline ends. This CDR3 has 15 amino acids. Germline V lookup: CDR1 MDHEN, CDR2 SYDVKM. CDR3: CASSPSTGKNTEAFF. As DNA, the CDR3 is TGTGCCAGCAGTCCCTCGACAGGTAAGAACACTGAAGCTTTCTTT.

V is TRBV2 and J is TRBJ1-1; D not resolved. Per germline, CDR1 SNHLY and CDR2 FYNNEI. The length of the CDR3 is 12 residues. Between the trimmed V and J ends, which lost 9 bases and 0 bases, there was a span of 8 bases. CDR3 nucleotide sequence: TGTGCCAGGACGGCTATGAACACTGAAGCTTTCTTT. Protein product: CARTAMNTEAFF.

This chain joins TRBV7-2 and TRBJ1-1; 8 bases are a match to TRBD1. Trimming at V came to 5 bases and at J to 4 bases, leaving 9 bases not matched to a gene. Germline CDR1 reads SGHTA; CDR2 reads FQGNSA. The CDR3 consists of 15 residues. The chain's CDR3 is CASSNYRTGTTEAFF. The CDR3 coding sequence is TGTGCCAGCAGCAATTATAGGACAGGGACCACTGAAGCTTTCTTT.

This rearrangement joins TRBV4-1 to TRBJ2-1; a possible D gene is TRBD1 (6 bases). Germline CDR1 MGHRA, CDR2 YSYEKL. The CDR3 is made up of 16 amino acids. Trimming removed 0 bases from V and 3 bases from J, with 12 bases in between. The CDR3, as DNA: TGCGCCAGCAGCCAAGAGGGGCAGGGGAACTACAATGAGCAGTTCTTC. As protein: CASSQEGQGNYNEQFF.

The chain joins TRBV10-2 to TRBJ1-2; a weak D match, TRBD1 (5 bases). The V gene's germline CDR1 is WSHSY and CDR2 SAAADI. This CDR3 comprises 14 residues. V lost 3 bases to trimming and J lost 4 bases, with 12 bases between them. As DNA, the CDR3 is TGCGCCAGCAGTGATGGGGGGAACTTCTATGGCTACACCTTC. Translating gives CASSDGGNFYGYTF.

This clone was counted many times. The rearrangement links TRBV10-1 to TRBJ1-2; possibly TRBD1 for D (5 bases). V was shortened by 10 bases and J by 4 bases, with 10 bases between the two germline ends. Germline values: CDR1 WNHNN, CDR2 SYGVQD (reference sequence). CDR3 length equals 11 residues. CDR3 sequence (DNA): TGCGCCACCGCGACAGCCTATGGCTACACCTTC. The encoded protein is CATATAYGYTF.

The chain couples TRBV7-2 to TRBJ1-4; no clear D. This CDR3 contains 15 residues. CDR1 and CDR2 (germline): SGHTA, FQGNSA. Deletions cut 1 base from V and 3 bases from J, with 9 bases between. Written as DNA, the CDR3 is TGTGCCAGCAGCTTAGAAGGTTCGGCTAATGAAAAACTGTTTTTT. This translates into CASSLEGSANEKLFF.

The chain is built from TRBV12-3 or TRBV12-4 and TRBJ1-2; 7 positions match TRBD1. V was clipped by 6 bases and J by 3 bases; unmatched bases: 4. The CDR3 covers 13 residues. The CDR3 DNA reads TGTGCCAGCAGCCGACAGGGATACTATGGCTACACCTTC. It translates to CASSRQGYYGYTF.

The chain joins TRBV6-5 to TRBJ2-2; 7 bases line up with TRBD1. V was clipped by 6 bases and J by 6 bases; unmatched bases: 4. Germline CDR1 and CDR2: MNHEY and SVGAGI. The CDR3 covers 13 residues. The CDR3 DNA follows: TGTGCCAGCAGGAGCACAGGGGCCGGGGAGCTGTTTTTT. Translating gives CASRSTGAGELFF.

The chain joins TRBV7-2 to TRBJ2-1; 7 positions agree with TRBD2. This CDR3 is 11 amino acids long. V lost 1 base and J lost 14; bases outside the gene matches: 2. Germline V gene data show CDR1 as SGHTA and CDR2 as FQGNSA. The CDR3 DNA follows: TGTGCCAGCAGCTTAGGCGGGGGAAAGTTCTTC. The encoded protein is CASSLGGGKFF.

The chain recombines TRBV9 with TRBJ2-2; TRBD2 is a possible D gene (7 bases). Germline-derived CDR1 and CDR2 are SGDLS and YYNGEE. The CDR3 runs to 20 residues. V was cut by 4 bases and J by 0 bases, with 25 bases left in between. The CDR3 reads CASSPRRRGGLIANTGELFF. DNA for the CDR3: TGTGCCAGCAGCCCCAGGAGGCGCGGGGGCCTGATCGCGAACACCGGGGAGCTGTTTTTT.

CDR3 sequence: CATSRDGTPYNEQFF. Written as DNA, the CDR3 is TGTGCCACCAGCAGAGACGGGACACCGTACAATGAGCAGTTCTTC. The rearrangement joins TRBV15 to TRBJ2-1; possibly TRBD1 for D (6 bases). CDR3 length: 15 amino acids. The V gene lost 0 bases and the J gene lost 4 bases, with 10 bases spanning the gap. CDR1 and CDR2 from the germline V gene are LNHNV and YYDKDF (reference sequence).

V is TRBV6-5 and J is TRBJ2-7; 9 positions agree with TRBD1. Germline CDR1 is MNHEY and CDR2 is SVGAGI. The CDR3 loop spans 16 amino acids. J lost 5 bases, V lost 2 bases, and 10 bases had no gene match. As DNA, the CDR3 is TGTGCCAGCAGTTACGAGAGGGTGGACAGGGGCGACGAGCAGTACTTC. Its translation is CASSYERVDRGDEQYF.

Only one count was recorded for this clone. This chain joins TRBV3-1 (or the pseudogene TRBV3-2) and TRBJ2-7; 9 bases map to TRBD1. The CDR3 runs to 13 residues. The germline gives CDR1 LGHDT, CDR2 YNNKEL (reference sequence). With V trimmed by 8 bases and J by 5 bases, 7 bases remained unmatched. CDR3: CASQDRGSDEQYF. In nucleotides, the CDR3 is TGTGCCAGCCAGGACAGGGGTTCGGACGAGCAGTACTTC.

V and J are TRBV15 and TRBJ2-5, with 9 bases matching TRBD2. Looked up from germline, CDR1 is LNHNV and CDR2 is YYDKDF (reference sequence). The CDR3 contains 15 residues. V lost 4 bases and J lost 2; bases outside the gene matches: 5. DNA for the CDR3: TGTGCCACCAGCAAAAGGCGGGGGGGACAAGAGACCCAGTACTTC. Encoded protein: CATSKRRGGQETQYF.

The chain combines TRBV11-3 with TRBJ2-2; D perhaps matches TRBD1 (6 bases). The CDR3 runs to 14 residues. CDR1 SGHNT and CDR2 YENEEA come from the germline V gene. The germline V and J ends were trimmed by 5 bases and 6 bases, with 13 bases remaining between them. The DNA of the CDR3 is TGTGCCAGCAGCCCTACAGGGATCTCCGGGGAGCTGTTTTTT. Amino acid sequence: CASSPTGISGELFF.

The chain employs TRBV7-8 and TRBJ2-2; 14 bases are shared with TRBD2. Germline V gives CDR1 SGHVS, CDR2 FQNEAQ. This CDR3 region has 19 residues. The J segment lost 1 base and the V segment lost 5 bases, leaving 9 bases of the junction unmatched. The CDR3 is CASSAPGLAGAWNTGELFF. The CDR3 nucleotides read TGTGCCAGCAGCGCGCCGGGACTAGCGGGGGCCTGGAACACCGGGGAGCTGTTTTTT.

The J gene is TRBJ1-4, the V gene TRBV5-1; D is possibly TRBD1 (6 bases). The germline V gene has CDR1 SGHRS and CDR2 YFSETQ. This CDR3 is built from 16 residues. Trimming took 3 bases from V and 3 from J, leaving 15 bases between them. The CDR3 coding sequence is TGCGCCAGCAGCTCCTGGGGGCAGGCGTCTAATGAAAAACTGTTTTTT. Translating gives CASSSWGQASNEKLFF.

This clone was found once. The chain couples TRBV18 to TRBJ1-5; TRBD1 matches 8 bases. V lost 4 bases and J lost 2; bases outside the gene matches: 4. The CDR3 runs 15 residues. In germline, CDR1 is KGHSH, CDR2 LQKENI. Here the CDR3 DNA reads TGTGCCAGCTCACGTGACAGGGGAGGCAATCAGCCCCAGCATTTT. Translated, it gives CASSRDRGGNQPQHF.

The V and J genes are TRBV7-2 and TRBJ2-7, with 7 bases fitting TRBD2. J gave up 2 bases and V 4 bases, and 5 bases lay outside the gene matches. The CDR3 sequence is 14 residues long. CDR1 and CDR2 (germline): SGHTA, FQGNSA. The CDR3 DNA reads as TGTGCCAGCAGCTCAGGACTAGTCACCTACGAGCAGTACTTC. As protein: CASSSGLVTYEQYF.

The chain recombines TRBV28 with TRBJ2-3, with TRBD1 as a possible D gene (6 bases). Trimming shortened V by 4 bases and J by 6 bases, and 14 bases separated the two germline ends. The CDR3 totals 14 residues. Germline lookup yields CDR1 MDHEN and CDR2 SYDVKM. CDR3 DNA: TGTGCCAGCAGTTCGGACAGAAGCCCCGATACGCAGTATTTT. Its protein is CASSSDRSPDTQYF. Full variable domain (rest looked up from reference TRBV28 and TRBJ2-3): DVKVTQSSRYLVKRTGEKVFLECVQDMDHENMFWYRQDPGLGLRLIYFSYDVKMKEKGDIPEGYSVSREKKERFSLILESASTNQTSMYLCASSSDRSPDTQYFGPGTRLTVL.

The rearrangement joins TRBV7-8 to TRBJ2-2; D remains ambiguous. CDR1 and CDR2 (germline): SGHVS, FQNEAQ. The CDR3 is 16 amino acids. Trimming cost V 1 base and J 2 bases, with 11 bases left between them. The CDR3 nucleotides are TGTGCCAGCAGCTTAGATACTATGGGCAACACCGGGGAGCTGTTTTTT. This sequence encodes CASSLDTMGNTGELFF.